These 22 T cell receptor beta chains came from one sample sequenced in a study of blood T cell repertoires in COVID-19 (TCRdb year 2020). Libraries came from the immunoSEQ multiplex PCR assay. In its TCRdb copy, this immuneACCESS table keeps in-frame sequences only and misses some clones. Where compared with another copy, unresolved V genes explain less than half of these, and the others have no known cause. The sample table holds approximately 280,000 clones, of which about nine tenths were seen once. The ten top clones hold 2.6% of the sample. The sequenced sample was PBMCs or T cells enriched from blood (not recorded which). These receptors were obtained from a woman aged 18-30 years who had recovered from COVID-19.

The chain carries TRBV28 and TRBJ1-1, with D tentatively TRBD1 (5 bases). Per germline, CDR1 MDHEN and CDR2 SYDVKM. With 2 bases removed from V and 1 base from J, the gap between germline ends came to 11 bases. The CDR3 has 15 residues. This chain's CDR3 is CASSLPRARNTEAFF. As DNA, the CDR3 is TGTGCCAGCAGTTTACCCAGGGCCCGGAACACTGAAGCTTTCTTT.

The V gene is TRBV5-1, the J gene TRBJ2-3; 9 nucleotides align to TRBD2. Germline CDR1 is SGHRS and CDR2 is YFSETQ. The J segment lost 2 bases and the V segment lost 0 bases, leaving 7 bases of the junction unmatched. CDR3 length: 17 amino acids. The CDR3 region has the DNA TGCGCCAGCAGCTTGGCGGTAGCGGGGGCCCTCACAGATACGCAGTATTTT. Its protein is CASSLAVAGALTDTQYF.

V gene TRBV24-1 combines with J gene TRBJ2-1; TRBD1 might be the D (6 bases). From germline, CDR1 is KGHDR and CDR2 SFDVKD. CDR3 length: 14 amino acids. The ends were cut back, 4 bases at V and 8 bases at J, with 14 bases in the middle. CDR3 sequence (DNA): TGTGCCACCAGTGACGCGACAGGAGCCGATGAGCAGTTCTTC. Residues: CATSDATGADEQFF.

The rearrangement joins TRBV15 to TRBJ2-7, with TRBD2 identical over 10 bases. Trimming cost V 2 bases and J 2 bases; bases outside gene matches: 3. The CDR3 runs to 15 residues. Germline loops: CDR1 LNHNV, CDR2 YYDKDF (reference sequence). In DNA form, the CDR3 reads TGTGCCACCAGCAGAAGCGGGAGGGGTACCTACGAGCAGTACTTC. It specifies CATSRSGRGTYEQYF.

This chain links TRBV11-2 with TRBJ1-4; 7 nucleotides match TRBD1. There are 15 residues in the CDR3. Losses at the gene ends were 4 bases for V and 3 bases for J; bases not matched to a gene: 5. CDR1 is SGHAT, CDR2 FQNNGV, per germline. This CDR3 reads CASSSRDSPNEKLFF. The CDR3 region has the DNA TGTGCCAGCAGCTCCCGGGACAGCCCTAATGAAAAACTGTTTTTT. The full variable domain, in which reference TRBV11-2 and TRBJ1-4 provide the parts outside the CDR3, is EAGVAQSPRYKIIEKRQSVAFWCNPISGHATLYWYQQILGQGPKLLIQFQNNGVVDDSQLPKDRFSAERLKGVDSTLKIQPAKLEDSAVYLCASSSRDSPNEKLFFGSGTQLSVL.

The chain couples TRBV2 to TRBJ1-1, with 7 bases aligning to TRBD1. Germline CDR1 and CDR2: SNHLY and FYNNEI. V shed 5 bases, J shed 4 bases, and the junction held 7 bases outside the gene matches. There are 14 residues in the CDR3. The CDR3 loop reads CASSPNRGPTEAFF. The DNA for the CDR3 is TGTGCCAGCAGTCCTAACAGGGGACCCACTGAAGCTTTCTTT.

This clone has just one count. The rearrangement joins TRBV24-1 to TRBJ2-5, with D tentatively TRBD2 (7 bases). The CDR3 loop spans 15 amino acids. Germline CDR1 reads KGHDR; CDR2 reads SFDVKD. V gave up 11 bases and J gave up 0 bases, with 18 bases separating them. Written as DNA, the CDR3 is TGTGCCAAATCCACAGCGGGACATAACCAAGAGACCCAGTACTTC. It codes for CAKSTAGHNQETQYF.

The CDR3 here is CASSLEAGQFF. In DNA, the CDR3 is TGTGCCAGCAGTTTAGAAGCCGGGCAGTTCTTC. The genes are TRBV12-3 or TRBV12-4 and TRBJ2-1; D uncertain. The CDR3 length is 11 residues. V was trimmed by 1 base and J by 12 bases, leaving 7 bases between them.

The V gene is TRBV2, the J gene TRBJ1-1, with 9 bases lining up with TRBD1. The germline V gene has CDR1 SNHLY and CDR2 FYNNEI. There are 11 residues in the CDR3. Unmatched junction bases numbered 5, after V lost 7 bases and J lost 11 bases. The chain's CDR3 is CASTPDRGAFF. The CDR3 DNA reads TGTGCCAGCACCCCGGACAGGGGCGCTTTCTTT.

The chain combines TRBV4-3 with TRBJ1-3; 7 nucleotides match TRBD1. The germline V gene encodes CDR1 LGHNA and CDR2 YSLEER. This CDR3 region has 15 residues. V was clipped by 2 bases and J by 2 bases; unmatched bases: 3. CDR3 region: CASSQSDRTGNTIYF. CDR3 nucleotides: TGCGCCAGCAGCCAATCGGACAGGACTGGAAACACCATATATTTT.

The chain uses TRBV11-2 and TRBJ2-3; D remains unclear. V was cut by 0 bases and J by 1 base, with 8 bases left in between. The V gene's germline CDR1 is SGHAT and CDR2 FQNNGV. This CDR3 has 15 residues. CDR3 sequence: CASSLDPRGTDTQYF. CDR3 coding DNA: TGTGCCAGCAGCTTAGACCCAAGAGGCACAGATACGCAGTATTTT.

This clone was detected only once. This rearrangement joins TRBV27 to TRBJ1-1; D gene ambiguous. The CDR3 spans 15 residues. Trimming cost V 1 base and J 0 bases, with 9 bases left between them. Germline values: CDR1 MNHEY, CDR2 SMNVEV (reference sequence). The CDR3 DNA reads as TGTGCCAGCAGTTTATTTGGGCGCGTGAACACTGAAGCTTTCTTT. It is translated as CASSLFGRVNTEAFF.

The chain uses TRBV7-2 and TRBJ1-5; 7 nucleotides match TRBD1. Germline CDR1 is SGHTA and CDR2 is FQGNSA. The CDR3 is 15 residues long. The ends lost 1 base at V and 6 bases at J; junction bases unmatched: 6. CDR3 in amino acids: CASSLVTGMGQPQHF. CDR3 coding DNA: TGTGCCAGCAGCTTAGTGACAGGGATGGGTCAGCCCCAGCATTTT.

The rearrangement uses TRBV5-1 and TRBJ1-3, with TRBD1 as a possible D gene (5 bases). The CDR3 has 14 amino acids. CDR1 is SGHRS and CDR2 is YFSETQ in the germline V gene. Trimming took 7 bases from V and 0 from J, leaving 11 bases between them. DNA for the CDR3: TGCGCCAGCGGAACAGGTCACTCTGGAAACACCATATATTTT. This translates into CASGTGHSGNTIYF.

This chain joins TRBV2 and TRBJ2-1; 13 bases are shared with TRBD2. The CDR3 spans 17 residues. Germline values: CDR1 SNHLY, CDR2 FYNNEI. V shed 4 bases and J 9 bases; nucleotides not matched to a gene: 12. This CDR3 reads CASSGIIGLAGVREQFF. CDR3 coding DNA: TGTGCCAGCAGTGGAATAATTGGACTAGCGGGAGTCCGTGAGCAGTTCTTC.

This chain joins TRBV12-3 or TRBV12-4 and TRBJ1-1, with D possibly matching TRBD1 (5 bases). Trimming removed 3 bases from V and 11 bases from J, with 13 bases in between. The CDR3 is 12 residues long. The CDR3 reads CASSFRGIRAFF. DNA for the CDR3: TGTGCCAGCAGTTTTAGGGGAATTCGGGCTTTCTTT.

This clone was found once. The rearrangement links TRBV7-2 to TRBJ2-7; 10 nucleotides line up with TRBD1. This CDR3 contains 14 residues. With V trimmed by 5 bases and J by 3 bases, 4 bases remained unmatched. Germline assignment: CDR1 SGHTA and CDR2 FQGNSA. The CDR3, as DNA: TGTGCCAGCAGCCTGGGACAGGGGAACTACGAGCAGTACTTC. As protein: CASSLGQGNYEQYF.

The V call is TRBV27, the J call TRBJ1-1, with D uncertain. There are 13 residues in the CDR3. The V gene's germline CDR1 is MNHEY and CDR2 SMNVEV (reference sequence). V lost 9 bases and J 0 bases, leaving 11 bases between the germline ends. CDR3 loop: CASYRSMNTEAFF. CDR3 bases: TGTGCCAGTTACAGATCCATGAACACTGAAGCTTTCTTT.

The rearrangement uses TRBV21-1 and TRBJ2-3; the DNA was not used to check the table's D call, TRBD2. TRBV21-1 is annotated as a pseudogene. This CDR3 comprises 17 residues. The CDR3 DNA sequence: TGTGCCAGCCCCCAGGGAGCGGGGGGTGGGGAAACAGATACGCAGTATTTT. Residues: CASPQGAGGGETDTQYF.

The chain combines TRBV10-3 with TRBJ2-5; TRBD2 matches 14 bases. The CDR3 is 16 residues long. Germline-derived CDR1 and CDR2 are ENHRY and SYGVKD. V shed 6 bases, J shed 1 base, and the junction held 4 bases outside the gene matches. CDR3 in DNA: TGTGCCATCAGCCCCGGACTAGCGGGGGGCCAAGAGACCCAGTACTTC. Amino acids: CAISPGLAGGQETQYF.

This clone has more than one count but fewer than ten. The rearrangement links TRBV15 to TRBJ1-1; TRBD1 is a possible D gene (5 bases). V was pared by 0 bases and J by 1 base, with 9 bases between. The CDR3 is made up of 15 amino acids. The germline CDR1 and CDR2 sequences are LNHNV and YYDKDF (reference sequence). CDR3 sequence: CATSRDREGNTEAFF. CDR3 DNA: TGTGCCACCAGCAGAGACAGGGAAGGGAACACTGAAGCTTTCTTT.

The chain has TRBV14 and TRBJ2-1, with 10 bases aligning to TRBD2. The germline CDR1 and CDR2 sequences are SGHDN and FVKESK. V lost 0 bases to trimming and J lost 5 bases; unmatched junction nucleotides: 13. The CDR3 has 19 amino acids. The CDR3 nucleotides read TGTGCCAGCAGCCAAGATTTCCCAATAACTAGCGGGGAAAACAATGAGCAGTTCTTC. It specifies CASSQDFPITSGENNEQFF.